In its sample, the clone carrying this TCR beta chain was seen a few times. Its antigen is unknown. The V gene's germline CDR1 is SEHNR and CDR2 FQNEAQ (reference sequence). V shed 2 bases, J shed 0 bases, and the junction held 8 bases outside the gene matches. The CDR3 is 17 amino acids. Study-level points and caveats: Tumor Tregs overlapped most with tumor, then blood, naive CD4+ cells.

Semi-nested PCR with Nested Universal Primer A followed constant-region reverse priming of full-length variable regions. TCRdb redid the calling of the 5' RACE reads with MiXCR, one entry per CDR3 protein. The table records about 40,000 distinct CDR3 sequences, 15% to 20% of them present only once. Sequencing was carried out using naive CD4+ T cells sorted from a lymph node. As to subset: naive CD4+ T cells, CD4+CD45RA+CD25-. The genes are TRBV7-9 and TRBJ2-5; TRBD2 matches at 8 bases. The receptor was isolated from a female donor with breast cancer. CDR3 in amino acids: CASSLSRSSGHQETQYF. In DNA, the CDR3 is TGTGCCAGCAGCTTAAGTAGGTCTAGCGGGCACCAAGAGACCCAGTACTTC.